Each of the 5 T cell receptor beta chains below was sequenced from the same sample in a study of T cell clones after liver transplantation (dated by TCRdb to 2018 to 2020). The library was produced with the immunoSEQ multiplex PCR assay. The immuneACCESS repertoire file appears here via TCRdb, limited to in-frame rearrangements. These files lack a portion of the clones; in checked studies, under half of the deficit traces to unresolved V genes, and the cause of the others is not known. Present in this sample are around 100,000 clones, about 81% of which were seen just once. Around 0.94% of the sample belongs to the ten largest clones. The intended sense of this specimen's time point label: pre-transplant. The sample here was CD4+ T cells from blood, taken before liver transplant. The receptor source for this set is a human donor who received a liver transplant.

V gene TRBV10-3 combines with J gene TRBJ1-3; TRBD1 might be the D (5 bases). This CDR3 contains 17 residues. Germline values: CDR1 ENHRY, CDR2 SYGVKD. V dropped 0 bases and J dropped 0 bases, with 12 bases sitting between them. The CDR3 nucleotides are TGTGCCATCAGTGAGTCGAGGGGCAGTTACTCTGGAAACACCATATATTTT. Translating it yields CAISESRGSYSGNTIYF.

This chain joins TRBV4-1 and TRBJ1-2; 8 nucleotides align to TRBD1. V gave up 4 bases and J gave up 8 bases; unmatched junction bases: 9. The CDR3 is made up of 14 amino acids. Germline CDR1 MGHRA, CDR2 YSYEKL. CDR3 protein: CASSRTGGERGYTF. CDR3 nucleotides: TGCGCCAGCAGCCGCACAGGGGGGGAGAGAGGCTACACCTTC.

The rearrangement links TRBV7-8 to TRBJ2-6, with 7 bases matching TRBD1. The germline V gene encodes CDR1 SGHVS and CDR2 FQNEAQ. CDR3 length: 17 residues. With V trimmed by 5 bases and J by 0 bases, 7 bases remained unmatched. The CDR3 nucleotides read TGTGCCAGCAGCCCCAGACAGGGCGGCTCTGGGGCCAACGTCCTGACTTTC. This codes for CASSPRQGGSGANVLTF.

This clone has just a few counts. This chain joins TRBV11-3 and TRBJ2-2; D remains ambiguous. CDR3 length equals 12 residues. Trimming removed 4 bases at V and 6 bases at J, with 6 bases between. Germline CDR1 is SGHNT and CDR2 is YENEEA. The CDR3 region has the DNA TGTGCCAGCAGCTCCAGCTCCGGGGAGCTGTTTTTT. Its protein product is CASSSSSGELFF. Full variable domain (outside the CDR3, taken from reference TRBV11-3 and TRBJ2-2): EAGVVQSPRYKIIEKKQPVAFWCNPISGHNTLYWYLQNLGQGPELLIRYENEEAVDDSQLPKDRFSAERLKGVDSTLKIQPAELGDSAVYLCASSSSSGELFFGEGSRLTVL.

The V and J genes are TRBV18 and TRBJ2-3; 10 positions match TRBD2. Trimming cost V 3 bases and J 3 bases; bases outside gene matches: 0. Germline CDR1 reads KGHSH; CDR2 reads LQKENI. This CDR3 is built from 14 residues. DNA of the CDR3: TGTGCCAGCTCACCGACTAGCGGGACAGATACGCAGTATTTT. This codes for CASSPTSGTDTQYF.